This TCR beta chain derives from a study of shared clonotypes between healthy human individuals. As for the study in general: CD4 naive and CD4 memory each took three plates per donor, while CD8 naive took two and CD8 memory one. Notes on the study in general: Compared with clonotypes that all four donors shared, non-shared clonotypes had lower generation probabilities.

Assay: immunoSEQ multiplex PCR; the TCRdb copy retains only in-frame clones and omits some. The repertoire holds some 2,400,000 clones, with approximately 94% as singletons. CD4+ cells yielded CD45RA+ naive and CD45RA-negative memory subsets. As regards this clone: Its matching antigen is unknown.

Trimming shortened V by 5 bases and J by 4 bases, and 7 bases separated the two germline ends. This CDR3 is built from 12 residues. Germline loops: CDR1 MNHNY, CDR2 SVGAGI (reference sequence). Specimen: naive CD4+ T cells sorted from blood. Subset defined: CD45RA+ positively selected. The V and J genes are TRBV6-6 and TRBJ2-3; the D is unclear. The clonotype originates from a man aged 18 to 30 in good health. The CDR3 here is CASSPRSDTQYF. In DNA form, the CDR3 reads TGTGCCAGCAGTCCCCGCTCAGATACGCAGTATTTT.